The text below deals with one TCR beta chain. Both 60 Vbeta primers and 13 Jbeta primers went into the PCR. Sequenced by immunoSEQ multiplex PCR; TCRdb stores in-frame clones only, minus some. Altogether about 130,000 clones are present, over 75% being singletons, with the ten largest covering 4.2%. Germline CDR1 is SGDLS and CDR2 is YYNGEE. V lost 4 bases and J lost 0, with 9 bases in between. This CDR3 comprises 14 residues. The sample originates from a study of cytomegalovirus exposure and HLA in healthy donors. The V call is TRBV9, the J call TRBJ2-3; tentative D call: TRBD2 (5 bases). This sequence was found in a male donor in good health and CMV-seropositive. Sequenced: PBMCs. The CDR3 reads CASSPWTSTDTQYF. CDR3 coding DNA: TGTGCCAGCAGCCCCTGGACTAGCACAGATACGCAGTATTTT.